This TCR beta chain was recovered during a study of blood T cell repertoires in COVID-19. The assay was immunoSEQ multiplex PCR, and TCRdb's table has in-frame clones only and misses some. The profile shows about 180,000 clones, more than 85% of them singletons. Sequencing input: peripheral blood. This TCR derives from a woman aged 25 to 45 with active or convalescent COVID-19.

CDR3 residues: CASSLLLAGESDTQYF. In nucleotides, the CDR3 is TGTGCCAGCAGCTTACTCCTAGCGGGAGAGTCGGATACGCAGTATTTT. The rearrangement joins TRBV7-9 to TRBJ2-3; 10 positions match TRBD2. The V and J ends lost 2 bases and 6 bases, in that order; junction bases with no gene match: 8. The CDR3 sequence is 16 residues long. The germline V gene has CDR1 SEHNR and CDR2 FQNEAQ (reference sequence).